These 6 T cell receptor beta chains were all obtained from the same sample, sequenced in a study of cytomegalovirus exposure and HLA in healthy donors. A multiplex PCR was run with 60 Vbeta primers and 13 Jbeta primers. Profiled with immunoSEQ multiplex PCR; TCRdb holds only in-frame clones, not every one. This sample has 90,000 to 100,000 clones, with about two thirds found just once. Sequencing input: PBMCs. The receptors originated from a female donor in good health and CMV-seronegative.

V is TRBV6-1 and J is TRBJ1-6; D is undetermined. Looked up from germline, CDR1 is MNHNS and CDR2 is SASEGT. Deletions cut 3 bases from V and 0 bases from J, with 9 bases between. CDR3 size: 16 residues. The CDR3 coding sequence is TGTGCCAGCAGTGAGGACTCGAGCTCCTATAATTCACCCCTCCACTTT. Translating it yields CASSEDSSSYNSPLHF.

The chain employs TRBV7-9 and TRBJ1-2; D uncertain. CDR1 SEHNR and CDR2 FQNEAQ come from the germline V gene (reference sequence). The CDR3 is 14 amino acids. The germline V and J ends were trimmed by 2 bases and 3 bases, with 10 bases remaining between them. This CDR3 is CASSLSQNDYGYTF. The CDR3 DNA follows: TGTGCCAGCAGCTTATCTCAGAATGACTATGGCTACACCTTC. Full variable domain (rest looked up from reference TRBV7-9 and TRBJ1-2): DTGVSQNPRHKITKRGQNVTFRCDPISEHNRLYWYRQTLGQGPEFLTYFQNEAQLEKSRLLSDRFSAERPKGSFSTLEIQRTEQGDSAMYLCASSLSQNDYGYTFGSGTRLTVV.

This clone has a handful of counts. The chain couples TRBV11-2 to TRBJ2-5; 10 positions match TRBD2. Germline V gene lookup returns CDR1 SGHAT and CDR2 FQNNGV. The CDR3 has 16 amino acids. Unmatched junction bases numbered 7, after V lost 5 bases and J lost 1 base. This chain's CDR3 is CASSPLAGGPQETQYF. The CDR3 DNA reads TGTGCCAGCAGCCCCTTAGCGGGGGGTCCCCAAGAGACCCAGTACTTC. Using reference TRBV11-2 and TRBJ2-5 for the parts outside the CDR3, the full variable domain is EAGVAQSPRYKIIEKRQSVAFWCNPISGHATLYWYQQILGQGPKLLIQFQNNGVVDDSQLPKDRFSAERLKGVDSTLKIQPAKLEDSAVYLCASSPLAGGPQETQYFGPGTRLLVL.

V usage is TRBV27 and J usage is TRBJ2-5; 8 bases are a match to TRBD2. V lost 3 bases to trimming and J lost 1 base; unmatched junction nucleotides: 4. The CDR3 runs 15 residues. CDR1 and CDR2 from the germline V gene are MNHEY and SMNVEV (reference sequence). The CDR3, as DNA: TGTGCCAGCAGTTTCAGCGGGAGCCCCCAAGAGACCCAGTACTTC. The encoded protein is CASSFSGSPQETQYF.

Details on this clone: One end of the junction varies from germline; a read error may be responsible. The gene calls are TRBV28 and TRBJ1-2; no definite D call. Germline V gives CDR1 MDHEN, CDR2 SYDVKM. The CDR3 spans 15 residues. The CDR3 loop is CSSSFPGGENYGYTF. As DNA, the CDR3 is TGTTCCAGCAGTTTTCCCGGCGGGGAGAACTATGGCTACACCTTC.

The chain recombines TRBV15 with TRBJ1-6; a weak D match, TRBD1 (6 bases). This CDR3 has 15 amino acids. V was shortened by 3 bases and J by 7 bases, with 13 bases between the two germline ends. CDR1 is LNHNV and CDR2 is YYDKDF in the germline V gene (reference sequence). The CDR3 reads CATSRTTGENSPLHF. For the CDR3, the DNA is TGTGCCACCAGCAGGACGACAGGAGAAAATTCACCCCTCCACTTT.